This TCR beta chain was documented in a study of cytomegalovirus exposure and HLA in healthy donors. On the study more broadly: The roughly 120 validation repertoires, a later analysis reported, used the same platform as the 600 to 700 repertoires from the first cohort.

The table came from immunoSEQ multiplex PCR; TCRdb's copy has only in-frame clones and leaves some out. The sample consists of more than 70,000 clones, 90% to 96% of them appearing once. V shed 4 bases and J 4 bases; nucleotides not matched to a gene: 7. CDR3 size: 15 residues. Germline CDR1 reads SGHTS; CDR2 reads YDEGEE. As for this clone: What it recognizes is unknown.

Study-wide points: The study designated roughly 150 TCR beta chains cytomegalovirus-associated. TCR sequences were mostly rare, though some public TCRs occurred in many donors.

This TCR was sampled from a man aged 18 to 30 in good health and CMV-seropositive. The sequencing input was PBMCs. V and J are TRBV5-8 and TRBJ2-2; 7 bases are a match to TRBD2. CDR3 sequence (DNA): TGTGCCAGCAGCCGGGGGGAGAGGCTCACCGGGGAGCTGTTTTTT. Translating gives CASSRGERLTGELFF.